The 8 T cell receptor beta chains in this list originate from one sample, sequenced in a study of Ad26.COV2.S vaccination and SARS-CoV-2 variants. The method was immunoSEQ multiplex PCR; TCRdb's version includes in-frame clones alone and lacks a portion of them. Here the sample spans about 420,000 clones, roughly 90% being singletons. The treatment here: some 19 received Ad26.COV2.S at low or high dose, single or two shots; about 5 received placebo; per-sample allocation not given. The samples were gathered on day 63 after the first injection of vaccine or placebo. The starting material was peripheral blood, obtained in a trial of Ad26.COV2.S vaccine versus placebo. These receptors were obtained from a person aged 18 to 59 who received the Ad26.COV2.S COVID-19 vaccine or a placebo.

This clone was picked up one time. The chain recombines TRBV19 with TRBJ2-7, with D hard to call. CDR3 length: 14 residues. CDR1 and CDR2 (germline): LNHDA, SQIVND (reference sequence). V lost 3 bases and J lost 1, with 10 bases in between. The CDR3 nucleotides read TGTGCCAGTAGTATCAGGAGAGAATCCTACGAGCAGTACTTC. Amino acid sequence: CASSIRRESYEQYF.

This clone has just a few counts. The genes are TRBV28 and TRBJ1-1, with D possibly being TRBD1 (6 bases). The CDR3 runs to 13 residues. The germline V gene has CDR1 MDHEN and CDR2 SYDVKM. Trimming stripped 4 bases from V and 6 bases from J, with 12 bases between. The CDR3 nucleotides read TGTGCCAGCAGTTCTCAGGGGAGCCCTGAAGCTTTCTTT. This gives the protein CASSSQGSPEAFF.

The CDR3 here is CASSLAGGGNNSPLHF. The CDR3 coding sequence is TGTGCCAGCAGCTTAGCCGGAGGGGGTAATAATTCACCCCTCCACTTT. The genes are TRBV7-2 and TRBJ1-6; D may be TRBD1 (6 bases). Between the trimmed V and J ends, which lost 0 bases and 5 bases, there was a span of 11 bases. The germline V gene encodes CDR1 SGHTA and CDR2 FQGNSA. The CDR3 sequence is 16 residues long.

The chain uses TRBV13 and TRBJ1-6; 12 bases are a match to TRBD1. The CDR3 is 16 residues long. V gave up 4 bases and J gave up 7 bases; unmatched junction bases: 5. Per germline, CDR1 PRHDT and CDR2 FYEKMQ (reference sequence). The CDR3 loop is CASSSGTGGENSPLHF. CDR3 nucleotides: TGTGCCAGCAGCTCCGGGACAGGGGGCGAGAATTCACCCCTCCACTTT. The full variable domain, its missing parts supplied by reference TRBV13 and TRBJ1-6, is AAGVIQSPRHLIKEKRETATLKCYPIPRHDTVYWYQQGPGQDPQFLISFYEKMQSDKGSIPDRFSAQQFSDYHSELNMSSLELGDSALYFCASSSGTGGENSPLHFGNGTRLTVT.

This chain connects TRBV7-2 to TRBJ2-1, with 9 bases lining up with TRBD1. CDR1 and CDR2 from the germline V gene are SGHTA and FQGNSA. CDR3 length equals 14 residues. Trimming cost V 6 bases and J 4 bases; bases outside gene matches: 4. Written as DNA, the CDR3 is TGTGCCAGCAGACCGGGACAGGGTTACAATGAGCAGTTCTTC. This encodes CASRPGQGYNEQFF. The whole variable domain, remainder taken from reference TRBV7-2 and TRBJ2-1, is GAGVSQSPSNKVTEKGKDVELRCDPISGHTALYWYRQSLGQGLEFLIYFQGNSAPDKSGLPSDRFSAERTGGSVSTLTIQRTQQEDSAVYLCASRPGQGYNEQFFGPGTRLTVL.

This clone was observed a single time. For the CDR3, the DNA is TGTGCCAGCTCACTAGGGGATGGTAGCAATCAGCCCCAGCATTTT. It is translated as CASSLGDGSNQPQHF. The V gene is TRBV18, the J gene TRBJ1-5; TRBD1 might be the D (5 bases). V was clipped by 4 bases and J by 0 bases, with 10 bases between them. The CDR3 spans 15 residues. From germline, CDR1 is KGHSH and CDR2 LQKENI.

The J gene is TRBJ2-1, the V gene TRBV30, with no clear D. V gave up 0 bases and J gave up 3 bases, with 9 bases separating them. This CDR3 spans 14 amino acids. The V gene's germline CDR1 is GTSNPN and CDR2 SVGIG (reference sequence). In nucleotides, the CDR3 is TGTGCCTGGAGTGTTTTAAAGGGCTACAATGAGCAGTTCTTC. Protein sequence: CAWSVLKGYNEQFF.

V is TRBV2 and J is TRBJ2-3; TRBD2 aligns across 9 bases. Germline values: CDR1 SNHLY, CDR2 FYNNEI. The CDR3 contains 16 residues. V was clipped by 4 bases and J by 1 base; unmatched bases: 6. CDR3 DNA sequence: TGTGCCAGCAGTGGTAGGCGGGGGGGCCGCACAGATACGCAGTATTTT. It yields the protein CASSGRRGGRTDTQYF. Filled out from reference TRBV2 and TRBJ2-3, the complete variable domain reads EPEVTQTPSHQVTQMGQEVILRCVPISNHLYFYWYRQILGQKVEFLVSFYNNEISEKSEIFDDQFSVERPDGSNFTLKIRSTKLEDSAMYFCASSGRRGGRTDTQYFGPGTRLTVL.